This note documents a single T cell receptor beta chain sequence. Its cognate antigen is unknown. V was clipped by 4 bases and J by 5 bases; unmatched bases: 9. The CDR3 is 15 amino acids. In germline, CDR1 is MNHNS, CDR2 SASEGT. The entry originates in a study of shared clonotypes between healthy human individuals. Study details: The plates for each donor numbered three CD4 naive, three CD4 memory, two CD8 naive and one CD8 memory. Findings and limits, study-wide: Sharing across four donors was seen in roughly 5% of naive CD4 clonotypes. Clonotypes shared by all four donors outscored non-shared clonotypes in generation probability.

Researchers divided each subset's genomic DNA evenly across several immunoSEQ plates. The table came from immunoSEQ multiplex PCR; TCRdb's copy has only in-frame clones and leaves some out. The repertoire holds millions of clones, roughly nine tenths seen once, with 0.13% to 0.15% in the top ten. This sequence joins TRBV6-1 and TRBJ2-7; TRBD1 matches 9 bases. This sequence was found in a man between 18 and 29 years old in good health. The specimen sequenced was naive CD4+ T cells sorted from blood. Subset of the sample: CD45RA+ positively selected. CDR3 region: CASSGTGTGPHEQYF. In DNA, the CDR3 is TGTGCCAGCAGTGGCACCGGGACAGGGCCTCACGAGCAGTACTTC.